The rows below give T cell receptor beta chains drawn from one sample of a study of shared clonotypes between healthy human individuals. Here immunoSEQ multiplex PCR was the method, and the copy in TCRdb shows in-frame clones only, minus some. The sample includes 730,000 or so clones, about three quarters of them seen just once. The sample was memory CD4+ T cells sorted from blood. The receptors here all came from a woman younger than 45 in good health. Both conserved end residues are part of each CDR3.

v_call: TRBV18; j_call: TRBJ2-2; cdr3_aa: CASSPGVAGELFF
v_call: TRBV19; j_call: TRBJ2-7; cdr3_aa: CASRSGTGGSYEQYF
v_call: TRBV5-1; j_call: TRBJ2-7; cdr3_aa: CASSPGTSIVVYEQYF
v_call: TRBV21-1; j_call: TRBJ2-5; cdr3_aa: CASSKGKGLETQYF
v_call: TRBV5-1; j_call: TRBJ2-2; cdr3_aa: CASSYRQGRGTGELFF
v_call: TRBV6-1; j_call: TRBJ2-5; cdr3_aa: CASSLVAGGLETQYF
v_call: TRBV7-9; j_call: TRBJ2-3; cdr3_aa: CASSLTSGSRDTQYF
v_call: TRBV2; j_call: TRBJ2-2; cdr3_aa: CASSWDRGNTGELFF
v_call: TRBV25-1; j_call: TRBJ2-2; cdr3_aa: CASSENAGAVTGELFF
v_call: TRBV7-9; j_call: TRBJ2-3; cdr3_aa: CASSPLGTRTDTQYF
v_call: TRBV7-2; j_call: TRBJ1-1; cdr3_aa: CASREGWGVNTEAFF
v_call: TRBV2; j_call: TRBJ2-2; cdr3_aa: CASRSLIESGELFF
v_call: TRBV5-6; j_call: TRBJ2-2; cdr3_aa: CASSLRTSGRVGTGELFF
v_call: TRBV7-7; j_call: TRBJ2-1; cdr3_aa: CASSPLGTSGSFNEQFF
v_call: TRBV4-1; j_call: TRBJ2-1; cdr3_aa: CASSQAGRADLRTNEQFF
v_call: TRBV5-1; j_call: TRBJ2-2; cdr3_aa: CASSTDRRRTTGELFF
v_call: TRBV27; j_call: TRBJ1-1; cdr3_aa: CASGDRENTEAFF
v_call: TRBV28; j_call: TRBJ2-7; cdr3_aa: CASSTPGLAKSYEQYF
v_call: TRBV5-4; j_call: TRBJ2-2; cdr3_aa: CASSGTSDKNTGELFF
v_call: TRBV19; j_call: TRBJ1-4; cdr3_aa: CASSIQGAQGKLFF
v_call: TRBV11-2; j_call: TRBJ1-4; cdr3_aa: CASSRSSVNEKLFF
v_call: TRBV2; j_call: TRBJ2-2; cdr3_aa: CASSLSTSGIYTGELFF
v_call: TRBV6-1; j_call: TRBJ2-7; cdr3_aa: CASLPIDRVSYEQYF
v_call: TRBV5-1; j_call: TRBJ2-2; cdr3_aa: CASSAGQGADGELFF
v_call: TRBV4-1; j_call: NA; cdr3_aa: CASSRGLAGYEQYF
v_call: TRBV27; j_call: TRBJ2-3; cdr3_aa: CASSQWTSGRGTDTQYF
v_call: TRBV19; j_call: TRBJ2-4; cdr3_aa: CASSLRRGEAGRRNIQYF
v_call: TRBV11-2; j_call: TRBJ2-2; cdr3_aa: CASSLGTGDTGELFF
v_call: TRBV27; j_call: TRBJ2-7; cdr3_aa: CASSLGQGAYEQYF
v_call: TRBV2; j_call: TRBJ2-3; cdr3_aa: CASSVRQDSTDTQYF
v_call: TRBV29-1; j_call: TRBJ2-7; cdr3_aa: CSVAGLAGAPDEQYF
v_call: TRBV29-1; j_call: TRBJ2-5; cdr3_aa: CSVETGSETQYF